This note documents a single TCR beta chain sequence. Its antigen is unknown. The CDR3 contains 15 residues. Trimming took 1 base from V and 2 from J, leaving 9 bases between them. Germline V CDR1 and CDR2: SGHTA, FQGNSA. Primers for the PCR totalled 60 Vbeta and 13 Jbeta. Sequencing was performed with immunoSEQ multiplex PCR; in TCRdb, only in-frame clones are kept and a portion is missing. The data contain over 200,000 clones, over 60% of them singletons. The data were obtained in a study of cytomegalovirus exposure and HLA in healthy donors. Turning to the study itself: Across roughly 400 genotyped donors, approximately 81% landed in the Caucasian-associated ancestry cluster.

Findings of the study overall: Follow-up analysis later connected one missense variant in DCLRE1C with trimming of TCR beta V- and J-genes. The HLA-A and HLA-B alleles of most subjects were reportedly predicted accurately from TCR beta sequences.

The donors, nominally healthy at sampling, likely had unrecorded immune exposures. Input material: PBMCs. The V gene is TRBV7-2, the J gene TRBJ1-3; no clear D gene. The clonotype comes from a male donor in good health and CMV-seronegative. The CDR3 spells CASSLVVSAGNTIYF. The CDR3 nucleotides are TGTGCCAGCAGCTTAGTAGTTAGTGCTGGAAACACCATATATTTT.